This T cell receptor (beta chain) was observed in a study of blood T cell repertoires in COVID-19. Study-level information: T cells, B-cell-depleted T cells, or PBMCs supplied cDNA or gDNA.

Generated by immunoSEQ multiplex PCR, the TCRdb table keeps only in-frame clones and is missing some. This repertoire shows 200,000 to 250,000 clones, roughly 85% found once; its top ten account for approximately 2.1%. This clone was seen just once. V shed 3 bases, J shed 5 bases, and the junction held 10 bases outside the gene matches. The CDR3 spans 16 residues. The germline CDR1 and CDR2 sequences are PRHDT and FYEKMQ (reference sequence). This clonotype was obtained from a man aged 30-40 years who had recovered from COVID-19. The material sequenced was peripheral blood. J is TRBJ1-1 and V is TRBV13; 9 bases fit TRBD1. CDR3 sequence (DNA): TGTGCCAGCAGCTTTGGGACAGGGAGGAGAGGAACTGAAGCTTTCTTT. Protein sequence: CASSFGTGRRGTEAFF.